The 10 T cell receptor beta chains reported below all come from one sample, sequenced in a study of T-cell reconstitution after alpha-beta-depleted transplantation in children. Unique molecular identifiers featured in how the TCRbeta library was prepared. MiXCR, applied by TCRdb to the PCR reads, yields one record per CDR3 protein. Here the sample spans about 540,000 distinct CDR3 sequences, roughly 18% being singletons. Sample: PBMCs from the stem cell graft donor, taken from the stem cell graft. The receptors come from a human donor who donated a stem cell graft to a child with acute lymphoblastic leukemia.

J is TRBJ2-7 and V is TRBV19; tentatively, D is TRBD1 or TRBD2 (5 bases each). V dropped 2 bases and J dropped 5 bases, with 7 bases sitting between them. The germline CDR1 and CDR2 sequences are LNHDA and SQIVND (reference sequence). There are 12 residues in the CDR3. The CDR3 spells CASSIRGDEQYF. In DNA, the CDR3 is TGTGCCAGTAGTATACGAGGGGACGAGCAGTACTTC.

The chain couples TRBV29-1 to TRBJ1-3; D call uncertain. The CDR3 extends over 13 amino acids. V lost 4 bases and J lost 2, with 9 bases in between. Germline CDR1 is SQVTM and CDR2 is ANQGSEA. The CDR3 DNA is TGCAGCGTTGCAGAGGGCGCTGGAAACACCATATATTTT. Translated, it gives CSVAEGAGNTIYF.

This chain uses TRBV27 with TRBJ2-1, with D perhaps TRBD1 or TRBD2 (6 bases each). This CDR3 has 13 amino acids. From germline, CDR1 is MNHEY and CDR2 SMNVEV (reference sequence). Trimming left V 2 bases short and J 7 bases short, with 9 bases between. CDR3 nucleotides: TGTGCCAGCAGTTTAAAGGGGGGTAATGAGCAGTTCTTC. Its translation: CASSLKGGNEQFF.

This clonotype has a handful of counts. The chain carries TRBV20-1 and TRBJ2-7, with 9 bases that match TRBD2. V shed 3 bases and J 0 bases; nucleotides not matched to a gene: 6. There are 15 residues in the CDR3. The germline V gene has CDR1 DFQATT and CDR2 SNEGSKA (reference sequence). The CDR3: CSARGLAGISYEQYF. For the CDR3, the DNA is TGCAGTGCTAGGGGGCTAGCGGGGATCTCCTACGAGCAGTACTTC.

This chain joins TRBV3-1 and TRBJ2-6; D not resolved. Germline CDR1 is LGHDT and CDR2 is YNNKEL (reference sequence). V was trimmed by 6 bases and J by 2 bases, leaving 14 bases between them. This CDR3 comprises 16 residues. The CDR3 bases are TGTGCCAGCAGTCCTCGCGGAGTGGCTGGGGCCAACGTCCTGACTTTC. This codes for CASSPRGVAGANVLTF.

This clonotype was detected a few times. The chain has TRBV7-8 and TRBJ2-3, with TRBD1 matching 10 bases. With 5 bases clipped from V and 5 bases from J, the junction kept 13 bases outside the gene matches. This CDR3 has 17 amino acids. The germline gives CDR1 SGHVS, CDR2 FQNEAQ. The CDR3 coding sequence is TGTGCCAGCAGCGAGGAGCCCGGGACAGGGGCCGGAGATACGCAGTATTTT. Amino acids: CASSEEPGTGAGDTQYF.

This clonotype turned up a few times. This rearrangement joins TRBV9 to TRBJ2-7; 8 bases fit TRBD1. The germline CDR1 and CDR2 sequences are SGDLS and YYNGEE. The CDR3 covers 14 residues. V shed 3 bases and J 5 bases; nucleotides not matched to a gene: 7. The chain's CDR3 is CASSASGGGNEQYF. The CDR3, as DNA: TGTGCCAGCAGCGCTTCAGGGGGCGGGAACGAGCAGTACTTC.

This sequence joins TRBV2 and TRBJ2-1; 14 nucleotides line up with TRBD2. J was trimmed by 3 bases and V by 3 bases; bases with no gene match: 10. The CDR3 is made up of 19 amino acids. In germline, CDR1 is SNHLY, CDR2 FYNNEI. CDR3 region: CASSDPGTSGSGVYNEQFF. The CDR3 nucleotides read TGTGCCAGCAGTGATCCCGGGACTAGCGGGAGCGGGGTCTACAATGAGCAGTTCTTC.

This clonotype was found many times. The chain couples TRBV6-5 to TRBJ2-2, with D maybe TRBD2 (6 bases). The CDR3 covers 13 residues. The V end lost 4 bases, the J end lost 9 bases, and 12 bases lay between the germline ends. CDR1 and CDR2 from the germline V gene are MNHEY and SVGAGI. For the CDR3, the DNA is TGTGCCAGCAGTTCCGCCCTAGCGAGGGAGCTGTTTTTT. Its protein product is CASSSALARELFF.

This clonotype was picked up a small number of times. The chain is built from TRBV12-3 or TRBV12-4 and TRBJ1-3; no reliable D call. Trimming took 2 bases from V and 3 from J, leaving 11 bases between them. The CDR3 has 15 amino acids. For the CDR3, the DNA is TGTGCCAGCAGTTTATGGGCTAAGAGTGGAAACACCATATATTTT. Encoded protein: CASSLWAKSGNTIYF.